These 9 T cell receptor beta chains originate from one sample sequenced in a study of blood T cell repertoires in COVID-19. The protocol was immunoSEQ multiplex PCR, while the TCRdb copy is restricted to in-frame clones and leaves out a portion. The profile shows 130,000 to 150,000 clones, 85% to 90% of them singletons. Specimen: PBMCs or T cells enriched from blood (not recorded which). Source of these receptors: a woman under 40 with acute COVID-19.

The chain links TRBV18 to TRBJ2-2; D possibly corresponds to TRBD2 (6 bases). Germline V CDR1 and CDR2: KGHSH, LQKENI. CDR3 size: 17 residues. V was shortened by 4 bases and J by 4 bases, with 19 bases between the two germline ends. This CDR3 reads CASSLQGRGTGTGELFF. CDR3 nucleotide sequence: TGTGCCAGCTCACTTCAAGGGCGGGGTACAGGCACCGGGGAGCTGTTTTTT.

The chain is built from TRBV29-1 and TRBJ2-3, with 15 bases identical to TRBD2. Germline V gene lookup returns CDR1 SQVTM and CDR2 ANQGSEA. CDR3 length: 16 residues. The trim removed 5 bases at V and 5 bases at J, leaving 8 bases unmatched. The DNA of the CDR3 is TGCAGCGTTCGAATGGGACTAGCGGGAGGTTTAGATACGCAGTATTTT. It yields the protein CSVRMGLAGGLDTQYF.

The V gene is TRBV9, the J gene TRBJ2-3; TRBD1 agrees at 9 bases. In germline, CDR1 is SGDLS, CDR2 YYNGEE. This CDR3 region has 15 residues. V was pared by 4 bases and J by 5 bases, with 8 bases of the junction left unmatched. The CDR3 DNA follows: TGTGCCAGCAGCACACCGGGACAGGGAGGAGATACGCAGTATTTT. Its translation is CASSTPGQGGDTQYF.

The genes are TRBV5-1 and TRBJ1-2, with 11 nucleotides matching TRBD1. Germline V gene data show CDR1 as SGHRS and CDR2 as YFSETQ. CDR3 length: 15 residues. V was pared by 0 bases and J by 7 bases, with 5 bases of the junction left unmatched. The CDR3 DNA reads as TGCGCCAGCAGCTTGGGAGGACAGGGGGCCTCTGGCTACACCTTC. Protein: CASSLGGQGASGYTF.

The rearrangement uses TRBV18 and TRBJ1-2, with 7 bases fitting TRBD1. Unmatched junction bases numbered 9, after V lost 3 bases and J lost 5 bases. CDR3 size: 15 residues. Germline CDR1 is KGHSH and CDR2 is LQKENI. CDR3 DNA: TGTGCCAGCTCACCGTTTCAGGGGGGAGAATATGGCTACACCTTC. Its translation: CASSPFQGGEYGYTF.

The chain couples TRBV4-2 to TRBJ1-1, with D perhaps matching TRBD1 (5 bases). Germline CDR1 and CDR2: LGHNA and YNFKEQ. V lost 0 bases and J 6 bases, leaving 17 bases between the germline ends. This CDR3 region has 16 residues. CDR3 protein: CASSQDLIAGFSEAFF. DNA for the CDR3: TGTGCCAGCAGCCAAGATCTTATAGCAGGGTTCTCTGAAGCTTTCTTT.

The chain employs TRBV7-5 and TRBJ2-7; the table's D call, TRBD1, was not checked against the DNA. TRBV7-5 counts as a pseudogene. The CDR3 spans 15 residues. In DNA form, the CDR3 reads TGTGCCAGAAGCTTAGGACAGGGAGTGGGGTACGAGCAGTACTTC. Translation: CARSLGQGVGYEQYF.

V and J are TRBV2 and TRBJ1-5, with 9 bases fitting TRBD1. V was clipped by 6 bases and J by 4 bases; unmatched bases: 7. This CDR3 spans 15 amino acids. In germline, CDR1 is SNHLY, CDR2 FYNNEI. The CDR3 DNA is TGTGCCAGCAGCCGAGCGGGGACAGGGAATCAGCCCCAGCATTTT. Translated: CASSRAGTGNQPQHF.

This sequence joins TRBV3-1 (or the pseudogene TRBV3-2) and TRBJ2-7; 12 positions agree with TRBD2. CDR3 length equals 17 residues. The ends lost 0 bases at V and 5 bases at J; junction bases unmatched: 8. CDR1 is LGHDT, CDR2 YNNKEL, per germline (reference sequence). The CDR3 protein is CASSQDSTSGRFDEQYF. The CDR3 nucleotides read TGTGCCAGCAGCCAAGATTCGACTAGCGGGAGATTCGACGAGCAGTACTTC.